The 14 T cell receptor beta chains below were found in one sample sequenced in a study of CD8 T cells in Susac syndrome. Reverse transcription of about 0.45 to 1 ug RNA was performed with random hexamers. One entry per CDR3 protein, called by TCRdb with MiXCR from the immunoSEQ multiplex PCR reads. Among roughly 120,000 distinct CDR3 sequences, just under 95% were seen once, and the ten largest hold roughly 0.094%. The sample was CD4+ T cells from PBMCs. These receptors were taken from a human donor with multiple sclerosis.

This clonotype was recorded once. The rearrangement uses TRBV6-5 and TRBJ1-5; D might be TRBD1 (5 bases). CDR3 length: 13 amino acids. The germline V and J ends were trimmed by 3 bases and 6 bases, with 9 bases remaining between them. CDR1 is MNHEY and CDR2 is SVGAGI in the germline V gene. The CDR3 nucleotides are TGTGCCAGCAGTTATCTGGGGGTTCAGCCCCAGCATTTT. Translating it yields CASSYLGVQPQHF.

The rearrangement uses TRBV5-1 and TRBJ1-4; D is unclear. The germline V gene has CDR1 SGHRS and CDR2 YFSETQ. The CDR3 has 14 residues. The germline V and J ends were trimmed by 0 bases and 5 bases, with 8 bases remaining between them. Written as DNA, the CDR3 is TGCGCCAGCAGCTTGGGCGGTAGAAATGAAAAACTGTTTTTT. Translation gives CASSLGGRNEKLFF.

This chain links TRBV12-3 or TRBV12-4 with TRBJ1-1, with D maybe TRBD1 (6 bases). There are 13 residues in the CDR3. V lost 5 bases and J lost 1, with 8 bases in between. DNA of the CDR3: TGTGCCAGCAGTCCGACAGGGAACACTGAAGCTTTCTTT. Translated, it gives CASSPTGNTEAFF.

This chain connects TRBV7-3 to TRBJ1-2, with 9 bases that match TRBD1. Germline trimming cut 0 bases from V and 8 bases from J; bases unmatched to any gene: 10. CDR3 size: 16 residues. Germline CDR1 reads SGHTA; CDR2 reads FQGTGA. CDR3 sequence: CASSLTPGQGSGGYTF. CDR3 DNA: TGTGCCAGCAGCTTAACCCCGGGACAGGGAAGTGGGGGCTACACCTTC. Supplemented by reference TRBV7-3 and TRBJ1-2, the full variable domain reads GAGVSQTPSNKVTEKGKYVELRCDPISGHTALYWYRQSLGQGPEFLIYFQGTGAADDSGLPNDRFFAVRPEGSVSTLKIQRTERGDSAVYLCASSLTPGQGSGGYTFGSGTRLTVV.

The chain couples TRBV4-1 to TRBJ1-6; 8 nucleotides align to TRBD1. Losses at the gene ends were 1 base for V and 10 bases for J; bases not matched to a gene: 12. The CDR3 runs to 17 residues. In germline, CDR1 is MGHRA, CDR2 YSYEKL. For the CDR3, the DNA is TGCGCCAGCAGCCAAGCGATGGCAGGGGGCGGAGGATCACCCCTCCACTTT. Amino acid sequence: CASSQAMAGGGGSPLHF.

J is TRBJ1-1 and V is TRBV6-4; D is possibly TRBD1 (6 bases). V shed 6 bases and J shed 1 base, with 12 bases lying between them. The CDR3 spans 14 residues. Germline V gene sequence: CDR1 MRHNA, CDR2 SNTAGT. CDR3 nucleotides: TGTGCCAGCAGCGCACAGGGCCCGAACACTGAAGCTTTCTTT. It translates to CASSAQGPNTEAFF.

The V call is TRBV2, the J call TRBJ2-3, with 7 bases fitting TRBD1. CDR3 size: 14 residues. After removal of 6 bases from V and 0 bases from J, the junction contained 3 bases not matched to a gene. Germline lookup yields CDR1 SNHLY and CDR2 FYNNEI. DNA for the CDR3: TGTGCCAGCAGCCGGGACAGAAGCACAGATACGCAGTATTTT. Translating gives CASSRDRSTDTQYF.

The chain uses TRBV18 and TRBJ1-1, with 7 positions matching TRBD1. There are 16 residues in the CDR3. The germline V gene encodes CDR1 KGHSH and CDR2 LQKENI. The junction had 9 bases not matched to a gene; V was cut back by 5 bases and J by 0 bases. The CDR3 nucleotides are TGTGCCAGCTCAGAGGCGACAGGGATCATGAACACTGAAGCTTTCTTT. Translation gives CASSEATGIMNTEAFF.

The rearrangement joins TRBV4-1 to TRBJ1-2, with TRBD1 as a possible D gene (5 bases). Germline assignment: CDR1 MGHRA and CDR2 YSYEKL. The CDR3 spans 17 residues. Deletions cut 3 bases from V and 10 bases from J, with 27 bases between. The chain's CDR3 is CASSHLTLLGTSVDYTF. DNA for the CDR3: TGCGCCAGCAGCCATTTGACGTTACTGGGGACCTCGGTAGACTACACCTTC.

The J gene is TRBJ1-1, the V gene TRBV20-1, with 11 bases fitting TRBD1. Losses at the gene ends were 6 bases for V and 6 bases for J; bases not matched to a gene: 9. The germline V gene encodes CDR1 DFQATT and CDR2 SNEGSKA (reference sequence). This CDR3 region has 14 residues. CDR3 sequence (DNA): TGCAGTGCCCGGACAGGGGGCGCGGTGGCTGAAGCTTTCTTT. Its translation: CSARTGGAVAEAFF.

The rearrangement joins TRBV4-2 to TRBJ1-2, with unresolved D. There are 14 residues in the CDR3. V gave up 5 bases and J gave up 1 base, with 11 bases separating them. Germline CDR1 LGHNA, CDR2 YNFKEQ. The CDR3 nucleotides read TGTGCCAGCAGCTCGAGCGACTTTAACTATGGCTACACCTTC. Translation: CASSSSDFNYGYTF.

The chain uses TRBV20-1 and TRBJ1-2, with a weak D call TRBD1 (5 bases). Germline V gene lookup returns CDR1 DFQATT and CDR2 SNEGSKA (reference sequence). V lost 0 bases and J lost 6, with 11 bases in between. This CDR3 has 13 residues. As DNA, the CDR3 is TGCAGTGCTAGAGATCCCAGGGTAGATGGCTACACCTTC. This translates into CSARDPRVDGYTF.

The V and J genes are TRBV6-1 and TRBJ1-3; D might be TRBD1 (6 bases). The V end lost 5 bases, the J end lost 7 bases, and 24 bases lay between the germline ends. The CDR3 sequence is 17 residues long. Germline V gene sequence: CDR1 MNHNS, CDR2 SASEGT. CDR3 nucleotides: TGTGCCAGCAGTCGAAGCTCCACAGGGCCTTCGGGGAACACCATATATTTT. This codes for CASSRSSTGPSGNTIYF.

V and J are TRBV2 and TRBJ2-3, with no clear D. The CDR3 spans 12 residues. The V end was cut by 5 bases, the J end by 7 bases, with 10 bases between. CDR1 SNHLY and CDR2 FYNNEI come from the germline V gene. The CDR3 sequence: CASSTPANTQYF. The CDR3 DNA reads as TGTGCCAGCAGTACCCCGGCTAATACGCAGTATTTT.